Here is one TCR beta chain with its context. CDR1 is MNHEY, CDR2 SMNVEV, per germline (reference sequence). The V and J ends lost 2 bases and 10 bases, in that order; junction bases with no gene match: 10. This CDR3 is built from 14 residues. The multiple sclerosis controls consisted of treatment-naive patients with relapsing-remitting disease, either stable or active. After extraction with the RNeasy kit, roughly 0.45 to 1 ug of the RNA was reverse transcribed using random hexamers. TCRdb itself ran the immunoSEQ multiplex PCR reads through MiXCR, one entry per CDR3 protein. Among about 150,000 distinct CDR3 sequences listed, around 96% were seen once. The sample is drawn from a study of CD8 T cells in Susac syndrome.

The chain links TRBV27 to TRBJ2-5; 7 positions match TRBD1. This sequence was found in a human donor with multiple sclerosis. Sequences were obtained from CD8+ T cells from PBMCs. DNA of the CDR3: TGTGCCAGCAGTTTAACAGGGGCTTCCCTCGACCAGTACTTC. Translated, it gives CASSLTGASLDQYF.